This T cell receptor beta chain is drawn from a study of blood T cell repertoires in COVID-19 (dated by TCRdb to the early 2020s). For the wider study: Collaborator samples came from the United States, Italy and Spain and covered acute and convalescent phases of COVID-19. The material from the prospective study consisted of cDNA or gDNA derived from T cells, B-cell-depleted T cells, or PBMCs. Deeply sampled blood TCRbeta repertoires from subjects exposed to, actively infected with, or recovered from COVID-19 were included in the dataset. A freely available public database, intended as a resource for researchers studying the immune response to SARS-CoV-2, is where the repertoires were released. Samples were obtained from the ongoing ImmuneRACE study (first 160 participants) and from over 1,000 subjects provided by 6 global collaborators. Nearly every sample came with metadata listing a de-identified subject ID, COVID-19 status, age in years and sex. HLA class I and class II types, where available, came from metadata supplied by the sample provider rather than from assay-based typing.

With regard to this clone: This clone's antigen is unknown. Base qualities are not at hand, and no much larger clone is one base apart.

One collaborating source in Seattle enrolled patients during active infection and followed them longitudinally through the course of disease. The collaborating institutions used their own protocols to collect whole blood in K2EDTA tubes. For TCRbeta analysis, collaborators shipped samples in one of three forms: frozen whole blood, isolated PBMCs, or DNA extracted from either of those sample types. The immunoSEQ Assay, a bias-controlled multiplex PCR, was used to amplify TCRbeta CDR3 regions from genomic DNA. On the study's bioinformatics: The number of nucleated cells in each sample was estimated from the amplification of reference gene primers within the assay. To quantify the absolute abundance of each unique TCRbeta CDR3 rearrangement, sequence reads were collapsed and filtered. For each sample, productive Simpson clonality was calculated as the square root of Simpson's diversity index over productive rearrangements. What TCRdb holds here is the immuneACCESS table cut down to in-frame rearrangements. Part of the clones is not present; checked against another copy, under half of the missing clones reflect an unresolved V gene, and the others are unexplained. V and J calls and clone size are those listed in that table; D and trimming were worked out from the DNA. The sample table contains 120,000 to 150,000 clones; only one count was recorded for 70% to 90% of them. The top ten hold more than 7.5% of the sample.

What the study reported, not specific to this receptor: The quantity of clinical and demographic metadata differed by source and by participant and was supplied without curation.

The TCR originated in an older woman with COVID-19, enrolled during active disease. Sequenced material: peripheral blood.

The nucleotide sequence reads TGTGCCAGCAGCATCCCGCAGGGTGAGACCCAGTACTTC. It translates to CASSIPQGETQYF. This chain is built from TRBV7-2 and TRBJ2-5, with a weak D call of TRBD1 (5 bases match). Inclusive of the bounding cysteine and phenylalanine, the CDR3 is 13 residues long. The kept DNA is CDR3 alone, 39 bases in frame from the first base. V loses 5 bases of germline sequence and J loses 5 bases, and the interval between the two ends is 12 bases. CDR1 and CDR2 are drawn from the germline V gene: SGHTA, FQGNSA.